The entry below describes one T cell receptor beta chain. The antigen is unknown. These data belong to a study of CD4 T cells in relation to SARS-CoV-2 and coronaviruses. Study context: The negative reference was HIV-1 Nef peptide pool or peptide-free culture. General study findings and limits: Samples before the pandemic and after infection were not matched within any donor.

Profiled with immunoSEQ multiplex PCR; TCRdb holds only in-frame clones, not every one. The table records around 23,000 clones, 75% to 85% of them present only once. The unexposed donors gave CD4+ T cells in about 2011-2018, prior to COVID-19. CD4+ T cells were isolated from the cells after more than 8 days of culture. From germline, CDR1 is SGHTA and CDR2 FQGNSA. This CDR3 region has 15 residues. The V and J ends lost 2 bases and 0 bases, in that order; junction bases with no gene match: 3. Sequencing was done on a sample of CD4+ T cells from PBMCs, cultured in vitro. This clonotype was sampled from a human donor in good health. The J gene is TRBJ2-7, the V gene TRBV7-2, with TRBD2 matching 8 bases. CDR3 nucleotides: TGTGCCAGCAGCTTACGGGGGGGGTTCTCCTACGAGCAGTACTTC. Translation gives CASSLRGGFSYEQYF.